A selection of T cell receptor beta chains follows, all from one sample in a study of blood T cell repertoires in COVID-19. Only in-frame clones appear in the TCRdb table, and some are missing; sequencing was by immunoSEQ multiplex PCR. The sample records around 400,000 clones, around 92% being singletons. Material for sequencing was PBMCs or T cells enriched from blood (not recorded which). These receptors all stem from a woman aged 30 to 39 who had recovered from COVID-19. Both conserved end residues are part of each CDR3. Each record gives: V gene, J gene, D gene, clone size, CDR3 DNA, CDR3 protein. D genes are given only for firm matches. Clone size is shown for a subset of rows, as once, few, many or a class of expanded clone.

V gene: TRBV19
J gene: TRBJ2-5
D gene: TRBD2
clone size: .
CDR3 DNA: TGTGCCAGTAGTGGCTCAACGGGACTAGCGGGAGGAGAGACCCAGTACTTC
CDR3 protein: CASSGSTGLAGGETQYF

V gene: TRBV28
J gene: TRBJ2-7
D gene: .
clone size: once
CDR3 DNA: TGTGCCAGCAGTTTCCTCATCCCCCTACAGGGTGGGCAGTACTTC
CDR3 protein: CASSFLIPLQGGQYF

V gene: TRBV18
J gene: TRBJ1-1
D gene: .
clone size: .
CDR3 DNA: TGTGCCAGCCGGGGGGCGTGGAACACTGAAGCTTTCTTT
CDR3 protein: CASRGAWNTEAFF

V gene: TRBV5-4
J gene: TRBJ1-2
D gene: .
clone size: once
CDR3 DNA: TGTGCCAGCAGCTCGCCGTCCGGTCATCGGAGTGGCTACACCTTC
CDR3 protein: CASSSPSGHRSGYTF

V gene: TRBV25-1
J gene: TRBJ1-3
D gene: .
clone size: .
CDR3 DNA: TGTGCCAGCAGAGACGGGAACACCATATATTTT
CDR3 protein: CASRDGNTIYF

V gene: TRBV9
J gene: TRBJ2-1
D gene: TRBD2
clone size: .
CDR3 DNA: TGTGCCAGCAGCGGGGGAGGGACCAGTGAGCAGTTCTTC
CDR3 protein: CASSGGGTSEQFF

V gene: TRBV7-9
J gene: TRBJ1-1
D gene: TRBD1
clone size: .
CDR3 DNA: TGTGCCAGCAGCTTAGGGGGGACAGGGACTGAAGCTTTCTTT
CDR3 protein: CASSLGGTGTEAFF

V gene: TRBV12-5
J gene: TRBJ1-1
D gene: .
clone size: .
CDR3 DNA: TGTGCTAGTGGCCTCTCCTCGGGCACTGAAGCTTTCTTT
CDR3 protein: CASGLSSGTEAFF

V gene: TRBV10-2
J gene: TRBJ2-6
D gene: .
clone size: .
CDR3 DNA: TGCGCCAGCAGTGAGTGGGGGCTCGGGGCCAACGTCCTGACTTTC
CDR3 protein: CASSEWGLGANVLTF

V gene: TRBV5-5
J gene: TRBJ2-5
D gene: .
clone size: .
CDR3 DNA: TGTGCCAGCAGCTTGGCAGACCAAGAGACCCAGTACTTC
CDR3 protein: CASSLADQETQYF

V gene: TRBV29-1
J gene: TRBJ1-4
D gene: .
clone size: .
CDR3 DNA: TGCAGCGGCTCGGGGGGTGCTGAAAAACTGTTTTTT
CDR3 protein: CSGSGGAEKLFF

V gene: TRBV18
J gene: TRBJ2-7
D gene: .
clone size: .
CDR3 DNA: TGTGCCAGCTCACCCAGAAACCTCTACGAGCAGTACTTC
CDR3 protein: CASSPRNLYEQYF

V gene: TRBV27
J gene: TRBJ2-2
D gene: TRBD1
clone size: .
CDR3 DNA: TGTGCCAGCAGTGTTGGGACAGGGTTGTCCGGGGAGCTGTTTTTT
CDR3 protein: CASSVGTGLSGELFF

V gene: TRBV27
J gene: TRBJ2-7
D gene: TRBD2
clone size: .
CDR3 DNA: TGTGCCAGCAGTTTTAAGAGCGGGAGGCACCACGAGCAGTACTTC
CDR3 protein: CASSFKSGRHHEQYF

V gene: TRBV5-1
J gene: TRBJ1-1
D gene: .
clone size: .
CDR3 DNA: TGCGCCAGCAGACAAAGGCCGTGGCGGGTATACACTGAAGCTTTCTTT
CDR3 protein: CASRQRPWRVYTEAFF

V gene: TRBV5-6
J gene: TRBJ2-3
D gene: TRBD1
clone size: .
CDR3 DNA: TGTGCCAGCAGCTTCGGACAGGACACCACAGATACGCAGTATTTT
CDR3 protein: CASSFGQDTTDTQYF

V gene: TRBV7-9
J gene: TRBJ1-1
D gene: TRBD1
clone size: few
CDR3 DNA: TGTGCCAGCAGGGGACAGGGCGTAGCTTTCTTT
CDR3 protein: CASRGQGVAFF

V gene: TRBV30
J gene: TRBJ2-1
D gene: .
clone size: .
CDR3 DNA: TGTGCCTGGAATCGCGGGAACTCCTACAATGAGCAGTTCTTC
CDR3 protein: CAWNRGNSYNEQFF

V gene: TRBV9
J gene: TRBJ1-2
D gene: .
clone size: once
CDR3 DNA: TGTGCCAGCAGCAAGGGCTTCCTCGGGGCTAACTATGGCTACACCTTC
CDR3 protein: CASSKGFLGANYGYTF

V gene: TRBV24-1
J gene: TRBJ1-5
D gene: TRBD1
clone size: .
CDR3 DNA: TGTGCCACCAGTGATCAAGGGACAGGGGTTATTTTTCTTCGTCAGCCCCAGCATTTT
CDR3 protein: CATSDQGTGVIFLRQPQHF

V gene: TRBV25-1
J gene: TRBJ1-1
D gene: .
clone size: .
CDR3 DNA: TGTGCCAGCAGTGAACCCGCGAGGGGGGGGACTGAAGCTTTCTTT
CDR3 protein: CASSEPARGGTEAFF

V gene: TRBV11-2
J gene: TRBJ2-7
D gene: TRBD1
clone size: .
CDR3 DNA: TGTGCCAGCGTTGTAGGACAGGGATCGGACGAGCAGTACTTC
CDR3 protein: CASVVGQGSDEQYF

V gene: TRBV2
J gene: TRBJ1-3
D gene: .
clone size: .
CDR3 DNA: TGTGCCAGCATCAGCTCTGGAAACACCATATATTTT
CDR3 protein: CASISSGNTIYF

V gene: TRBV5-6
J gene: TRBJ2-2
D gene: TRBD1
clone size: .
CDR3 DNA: TGTGCCAGCAGCCTGGAGGGCAGGGGGCTCGGATGGACCGGGGAGCTGTTTTTT
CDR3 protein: CASSLEGRGLGWTGELFF

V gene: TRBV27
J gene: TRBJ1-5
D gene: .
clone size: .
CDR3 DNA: TGTGCCAGCAGTTTCGGGGGACATCAGCCCCAGCATTTT
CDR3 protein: CASSFGGHQPQHF

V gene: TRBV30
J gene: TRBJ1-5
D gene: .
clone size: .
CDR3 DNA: TGTGCCTGGAGTCTCCTGGGCATGGCCAATCAGCCCCAGCATTTT
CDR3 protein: CAWSLLGMANQPQHF

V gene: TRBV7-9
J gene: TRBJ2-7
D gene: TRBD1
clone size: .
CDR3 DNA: TGTGCCAGCAGCCCACCCCGGACAGGGAACGTTTTCTACGAGCAGTACTTC
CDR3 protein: CASSPPRTGNVFYEQYF

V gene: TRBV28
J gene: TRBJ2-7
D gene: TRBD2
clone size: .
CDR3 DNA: TGTGCCAGCCATAGAAGTAGCGGGAGGGCCTACGAGCAGTACTTC
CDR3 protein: CASHRSSGRAYEQYF

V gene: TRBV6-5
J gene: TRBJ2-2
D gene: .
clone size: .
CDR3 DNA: TGTGCCAGCAATCAGGGTAACACCGGGGAGCTGTTTTTT
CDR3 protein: CASNQGNTGELFF

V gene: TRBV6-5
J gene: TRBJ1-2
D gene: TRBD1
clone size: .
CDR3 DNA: TGTGCCAGCAGTTATAGTTTCACAGGGGGCTATGGCTACACCTTC
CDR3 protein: CASSYSFTGGYGYTF

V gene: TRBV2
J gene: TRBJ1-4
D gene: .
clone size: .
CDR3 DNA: TGTGCCAGCAGTGAACAACACCCCAGGGTAGGCGAAAAACTGTTTTTT
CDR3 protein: CASSEQHPRVGEKLFF

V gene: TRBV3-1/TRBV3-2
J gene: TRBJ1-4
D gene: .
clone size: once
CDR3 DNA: TGTGCCAGCAGCCACGATACCGGGACAATTGAAGGGGAAAAACTGTTTTTT
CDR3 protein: CASSHDTGTIEGEKLFF

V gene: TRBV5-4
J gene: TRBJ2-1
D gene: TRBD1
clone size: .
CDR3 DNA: TGTGCCAGCAGCATCGGGACAGGGTACAATGAGCAGTTCTTC
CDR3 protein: CASSIGTGYNEQFF

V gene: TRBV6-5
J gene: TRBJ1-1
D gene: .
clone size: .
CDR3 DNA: TGTGCCAGCAGTTATACACAAGACATGAACACTGAAGCTTTCTTT
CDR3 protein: CASSYTQDMNTEAFF

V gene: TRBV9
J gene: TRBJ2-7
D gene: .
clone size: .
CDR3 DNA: TGTGCCAGCAGCGTAGATGGGAGGACCTACGAGCAGTACTTC
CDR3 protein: CASSVDGRTYEQYF

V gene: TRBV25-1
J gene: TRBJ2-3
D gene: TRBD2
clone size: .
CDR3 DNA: TGTGCCAGCAGTGATCTTAGCGGGGAGGGGCGAGATACGCAGTATTTT
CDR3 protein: CASSDLSGEGRDTQYF

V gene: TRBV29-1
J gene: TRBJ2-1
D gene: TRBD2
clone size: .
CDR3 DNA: TGCAGCGTTGAATCCCGTAGCGGGGGGGCCATCAATGAGCAGTTCTTC
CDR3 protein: CSVESRSGGAINEQFF

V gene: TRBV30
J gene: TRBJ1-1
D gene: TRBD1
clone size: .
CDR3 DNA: TGTGCCTCGAAGGTGGGACAGGGCTCCACTGAAGCTTTCTTT
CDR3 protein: CASKVGQGSTEAFF

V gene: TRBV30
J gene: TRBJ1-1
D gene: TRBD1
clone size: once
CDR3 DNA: TGTGCCTGCTCCGGACAGGGATACACTGAAGCTTTCTTT
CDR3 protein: CACSGQGYTEAFF

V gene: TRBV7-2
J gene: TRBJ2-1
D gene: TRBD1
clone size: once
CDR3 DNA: TGTGCCAGCAGCTTAACCGGACAGGGGTACCCCACCTACAATGAGCAGTTCTTC
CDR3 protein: CASSLTGQGYPTYNEQFF

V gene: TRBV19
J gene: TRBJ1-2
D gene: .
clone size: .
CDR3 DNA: TGTGCCAGTAGTCACCTCGGGGGACGAGCTAACTATGGCTACACCTTC
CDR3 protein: CASSHLGGRANYGYTF

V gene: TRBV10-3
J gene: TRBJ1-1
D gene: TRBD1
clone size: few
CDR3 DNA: TGTGCCATCAGGGACTCGACAGGGAAGAATGAAGCTTTCTTT
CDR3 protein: CAIRDSTGKNEAFF

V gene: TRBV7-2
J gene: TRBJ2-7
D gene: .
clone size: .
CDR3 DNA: TGTGCCAGCAGCCCTATCCGGTCCGAGCAGTACTTC
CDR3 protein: CASSPIRSEQYF

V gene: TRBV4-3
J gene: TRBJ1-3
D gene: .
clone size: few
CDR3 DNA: TGCGCCAGCAGCCAAGCCCCCTACTCTGGAAACACCATATATTTT
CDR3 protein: CASSQAPYSGNTIYF